This TCR beta chain comes out of a study of blood T cells in healthy people across ages. A second PCR, run for about 6 to 11 cycles, used a sample-barcoded 5' primer plus a J-beta primer mix. TCRdb used MiXCR to reprocess the 5' RACE reads, holding one entry per CDR3 protein. Of roughly 680,000 distinct CDR3 sequences in the sample, approximately 52% are singletons; the top ten hold about 13%. V was cut by 5 bases and J by 0 bases, with 10 bases left in between. The CDR3 extends over 14 amino acids. Healthy Russian Caucasian donors spanned ages roughly 6 to 90 years. Sequenced input: blood. The chain links TRBV12-3 or TRBV12-4 to TRBJ1-1; D remains unclear. The source is a woman of 80 years or more in good health. The CDR3 sequence: CASSPLHVNTEAFF. The CDR3 DNA follows: TGTGCCAGCAGTCCCCTGCATGTGAACACTGAAGCTTTCTTT.